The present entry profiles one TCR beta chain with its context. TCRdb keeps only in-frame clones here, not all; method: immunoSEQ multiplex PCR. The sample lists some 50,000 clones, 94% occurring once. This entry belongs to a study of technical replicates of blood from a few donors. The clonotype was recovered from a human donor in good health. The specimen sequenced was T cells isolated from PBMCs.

CDR3 DNA: TGTGCCAGCAGCTTACCAGCGGGAGCCAATGAGCAGTTCTTC. This translates into CASSLPAGANEQFF. The chain couples TRBV7-6 to TRBJ2-1, with 8 bases fitting TRBD2. V dropped 2 bases and J dropped 6; count of bases not matched to a gene: 3. Germline loops: CDR1 SGHVS, CDR2 FNYEAQ. CDR3 length equals 14 residues.